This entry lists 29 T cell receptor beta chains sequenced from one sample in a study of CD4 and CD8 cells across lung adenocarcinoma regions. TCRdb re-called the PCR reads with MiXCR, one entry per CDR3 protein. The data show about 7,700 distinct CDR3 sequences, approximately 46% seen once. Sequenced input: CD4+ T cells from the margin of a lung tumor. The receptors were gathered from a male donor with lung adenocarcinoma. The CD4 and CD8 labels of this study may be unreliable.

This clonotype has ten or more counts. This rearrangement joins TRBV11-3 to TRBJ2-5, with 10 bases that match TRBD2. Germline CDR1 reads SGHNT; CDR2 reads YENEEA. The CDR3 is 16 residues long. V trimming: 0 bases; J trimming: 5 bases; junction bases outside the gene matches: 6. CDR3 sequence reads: CASSLETSGIMETQYF. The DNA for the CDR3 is TGTGCCAGCAGCTTAGAAACTAGCGGGATAATGGAGACCCAGTACTTC.

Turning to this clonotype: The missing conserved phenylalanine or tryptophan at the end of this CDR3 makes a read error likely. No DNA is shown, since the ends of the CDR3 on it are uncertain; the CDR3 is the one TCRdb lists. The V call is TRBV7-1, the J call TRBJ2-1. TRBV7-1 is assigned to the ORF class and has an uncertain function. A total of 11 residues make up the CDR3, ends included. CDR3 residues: CKQLCTPAPGS.

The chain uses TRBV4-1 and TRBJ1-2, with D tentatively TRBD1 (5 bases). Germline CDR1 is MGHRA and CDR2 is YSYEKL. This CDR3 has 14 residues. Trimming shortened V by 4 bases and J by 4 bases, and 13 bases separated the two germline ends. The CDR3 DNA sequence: TGCGCCAGCAGCCTCCCGGGACGGACCTATGGCTACACCTTC. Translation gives CASSLPGRTYGYTF.

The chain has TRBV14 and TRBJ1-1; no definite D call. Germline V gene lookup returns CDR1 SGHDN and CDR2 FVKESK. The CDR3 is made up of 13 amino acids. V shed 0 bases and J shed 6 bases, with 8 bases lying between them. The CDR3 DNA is TGTGCCAGCAGCCAAGACCCCGCATCTGAAGCTTTCTTT. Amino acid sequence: CASSQDPASEAFF.

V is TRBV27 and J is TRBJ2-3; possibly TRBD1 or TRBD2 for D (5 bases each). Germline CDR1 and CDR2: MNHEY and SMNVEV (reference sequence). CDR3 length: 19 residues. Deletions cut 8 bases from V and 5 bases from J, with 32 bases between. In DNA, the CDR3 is TGTGCCAGCCGCCCTGGAGGCCTCGCGACATCCAGGGCCAAAGATACGCAGTATTTT. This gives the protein CASRPGGLATSRAKDTQYF.

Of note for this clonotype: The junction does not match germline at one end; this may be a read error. Here the CDR3 reads CASSSGQPNTEASF. In DNA, the CDR3 is TGCGCCAGCAGCTCGGGACAGCCGAACACTGAAGCTTCCTTT. The chain couples TRBV5-1 to TRBJ1-1; 7 nucleotides line up with TRBD1. The CDR3 contains 14 residues. Looked up from germline, CDR1 is SGHRS and CDR2 is YFSETQ.

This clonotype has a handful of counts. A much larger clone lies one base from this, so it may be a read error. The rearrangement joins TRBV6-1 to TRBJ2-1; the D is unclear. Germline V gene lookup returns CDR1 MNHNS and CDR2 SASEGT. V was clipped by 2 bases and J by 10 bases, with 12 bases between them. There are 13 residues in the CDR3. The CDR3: CASSEQPATEQFF. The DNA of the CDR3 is TGTGCCAGCAGTGAACAACCCGCGACCGAGCAGTTCTTC.

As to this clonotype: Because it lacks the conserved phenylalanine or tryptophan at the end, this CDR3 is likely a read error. The CDR3 coding sequence is TGTGCCAGCAGTTCCCGGGGGGGAACGGCCCAGTTCTTG. Its protein product is CASSSRGGTAQFL. The rearrangement joins TRBV27 to TRBJ2-5; 8 bases fit TRBD2. The J call may be faulty, since TRBJ2-1 better matches the DNA end. Per germline, CDR1 MNHEY and CDR2 SMNVEV (reference sequence). This CDR3 is built from 13 residues.

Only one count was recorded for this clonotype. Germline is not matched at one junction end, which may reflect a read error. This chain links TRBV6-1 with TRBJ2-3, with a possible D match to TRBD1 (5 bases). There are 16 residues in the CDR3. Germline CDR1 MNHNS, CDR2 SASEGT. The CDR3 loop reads CASGAFGVADPDTQYF. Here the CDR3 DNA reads TGTGCCAGCGGGGCTTTCGGAGTCGCTGACCCAGATACGCAGTATTTC.

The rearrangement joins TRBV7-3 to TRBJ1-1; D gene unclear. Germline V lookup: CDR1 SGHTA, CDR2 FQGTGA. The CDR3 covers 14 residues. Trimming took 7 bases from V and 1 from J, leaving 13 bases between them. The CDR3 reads CASTLRRRNTEAFF. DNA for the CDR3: TGTGCCAGCACGCTTCGCAGGAGGAACACTGAAGCTTTCTTT.

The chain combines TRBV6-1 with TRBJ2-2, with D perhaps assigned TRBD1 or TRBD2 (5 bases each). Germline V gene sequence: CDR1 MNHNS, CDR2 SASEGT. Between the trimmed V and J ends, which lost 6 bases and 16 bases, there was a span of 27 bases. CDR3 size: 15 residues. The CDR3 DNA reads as TGTGCCAGCAGCCTCAAGGCTGGAAACACCGGGGCGCAGTTTTTT. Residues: CASSLKAGNTGAQFF.

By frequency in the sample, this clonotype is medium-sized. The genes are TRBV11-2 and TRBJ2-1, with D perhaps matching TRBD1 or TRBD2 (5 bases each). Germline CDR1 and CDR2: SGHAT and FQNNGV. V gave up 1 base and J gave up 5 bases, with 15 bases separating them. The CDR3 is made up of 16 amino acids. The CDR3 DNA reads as TGTGCCAGCAGCTTAGGGTACGGGCAGGGAGACAATGAGCAGTTCTTC. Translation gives CASSLGYGQGDNEQFF.

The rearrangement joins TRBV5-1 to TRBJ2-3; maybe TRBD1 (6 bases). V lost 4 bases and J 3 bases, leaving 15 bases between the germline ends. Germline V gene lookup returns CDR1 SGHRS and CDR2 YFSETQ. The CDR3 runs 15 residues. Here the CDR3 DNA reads TGCGCCAGCAGCGCAACAGGGATCCGAACAGATACGCAGTATTTT. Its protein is CASSATGIRTDTQYF.

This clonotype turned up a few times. The CDR3 region is CASSSQIPGLAGAQETQYF. In DNA, the CDR3 is TGTGCCAGCAGTTCCCAAATACCGGGACTAGCGGGGGCCCAAGAGACCCAGTACTTC. The gene calls are TRBV28 and TRBJ2-5; 14 bases align to TRBD2. The CDR3 totals 19 residues. The V segment lost 4 bases and the J segment 1 base; nucleotides outside the gene matches: 11. The germline CDR1 and CDR2 sequences are MDHEN and SYDVKM.

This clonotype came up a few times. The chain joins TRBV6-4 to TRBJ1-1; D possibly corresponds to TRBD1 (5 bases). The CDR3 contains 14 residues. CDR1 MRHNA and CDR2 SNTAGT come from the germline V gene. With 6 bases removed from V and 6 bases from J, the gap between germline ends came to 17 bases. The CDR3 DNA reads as TGTGCCAGCAGCCGGGGCCCCGGGGCGGCTGAAGCTTTCTTT. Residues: CASSRGPGAAEAFF.

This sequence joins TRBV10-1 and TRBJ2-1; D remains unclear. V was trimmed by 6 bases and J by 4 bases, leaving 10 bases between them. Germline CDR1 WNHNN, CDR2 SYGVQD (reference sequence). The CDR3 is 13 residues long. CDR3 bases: TGCGCCAGCAGCTTGGGTCCTTACAATGAGCAGTTCTTC. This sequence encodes CASSLGPYNEQFF.

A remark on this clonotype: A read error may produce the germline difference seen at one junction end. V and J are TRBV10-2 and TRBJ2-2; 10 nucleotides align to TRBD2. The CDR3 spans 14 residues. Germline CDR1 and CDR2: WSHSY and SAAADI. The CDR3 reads CASTLAGRTGELYF. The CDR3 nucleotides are TGCGCCAGCACACTAGCGGGAAGGACCGGTGAGCTGTATTTT.

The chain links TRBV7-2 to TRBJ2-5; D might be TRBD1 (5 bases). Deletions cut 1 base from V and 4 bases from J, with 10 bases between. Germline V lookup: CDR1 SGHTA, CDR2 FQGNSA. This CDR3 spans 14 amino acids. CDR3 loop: CASSLDQGGETQYF. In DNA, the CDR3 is TGTGCCAGCAGCTTAGACCAGGGTGGAGAGACCCAGTACTTC.

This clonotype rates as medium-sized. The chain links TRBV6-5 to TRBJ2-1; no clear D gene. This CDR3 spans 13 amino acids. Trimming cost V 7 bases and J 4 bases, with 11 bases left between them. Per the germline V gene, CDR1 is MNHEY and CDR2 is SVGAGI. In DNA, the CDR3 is TGTGCCAGCACCTCAGACCAGTACAATGAGCAGTTCTTC. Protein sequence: CASTSDQYNEQFF.

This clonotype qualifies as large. CDR3 in amino acids: CASDLTDTQYF. DNA of the CDR3: TGTGCCAGCGATCTCACAGATACGCAGTATTTT. The gene calls are TRBV6-1 and TRBJ2-3; D unresolved. CDR3 length: 11 residues. Germline V gives CDR1 MNHNS, CDR2 SASEGT. Between the trimmed V and J ends, which lost 8 bases and 2 bases, there was a span of 5 bases.

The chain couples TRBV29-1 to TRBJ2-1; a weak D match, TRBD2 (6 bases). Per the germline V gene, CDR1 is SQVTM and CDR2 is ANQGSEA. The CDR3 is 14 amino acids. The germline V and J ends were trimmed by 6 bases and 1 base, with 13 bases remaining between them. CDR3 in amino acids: CSVPRGRSYNEQFF. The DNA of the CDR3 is TGCAGCGTCCCCCGGGGGAGATCCTACAATGAGCAGTTCTTC.

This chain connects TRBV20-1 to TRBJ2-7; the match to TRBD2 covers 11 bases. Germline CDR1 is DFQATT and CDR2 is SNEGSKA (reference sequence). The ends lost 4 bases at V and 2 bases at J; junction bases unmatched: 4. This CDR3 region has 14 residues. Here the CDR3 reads CSAKTSGVTYEQYF. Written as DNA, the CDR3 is TGCAGTGCTAAGACTAGCGGGGTAACCTACGAGCAGTACTTC.

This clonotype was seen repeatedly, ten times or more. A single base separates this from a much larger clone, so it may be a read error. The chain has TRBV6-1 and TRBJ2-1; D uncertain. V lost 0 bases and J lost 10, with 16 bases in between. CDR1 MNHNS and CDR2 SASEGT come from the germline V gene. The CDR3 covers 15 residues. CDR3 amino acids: CASSEAPGPPKEQFF. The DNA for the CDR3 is TGTGCCAGCAGTGAAGCGCCAGGTCCCCCCAAAGAGCAGTTCTTC.

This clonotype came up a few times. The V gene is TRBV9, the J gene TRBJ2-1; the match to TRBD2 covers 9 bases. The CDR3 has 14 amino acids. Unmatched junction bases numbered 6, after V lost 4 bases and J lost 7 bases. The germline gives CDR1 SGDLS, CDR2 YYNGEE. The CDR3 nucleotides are TGTGCCAGCAGCCGAGCGGGGGGCGCAAATGAGCAGTTCTTC. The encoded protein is CASSRAGGANEQFF.

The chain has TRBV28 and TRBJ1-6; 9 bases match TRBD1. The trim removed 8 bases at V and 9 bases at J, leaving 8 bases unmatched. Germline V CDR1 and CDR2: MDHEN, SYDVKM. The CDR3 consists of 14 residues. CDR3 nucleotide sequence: TGTGCCAGCGCAGGGGGACAGGGTATTTCACCCCTCCACTTT. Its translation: CASAGGQGISPLHF.

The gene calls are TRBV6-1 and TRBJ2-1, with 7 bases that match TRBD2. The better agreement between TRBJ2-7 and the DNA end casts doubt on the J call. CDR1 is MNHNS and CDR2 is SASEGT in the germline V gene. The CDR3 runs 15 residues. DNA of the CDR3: TGTGCCAGCAGTGAACTCCCGGGGGGAGAGTACGAGCAGTACTTC. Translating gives CASSELPGGEYEQYF.

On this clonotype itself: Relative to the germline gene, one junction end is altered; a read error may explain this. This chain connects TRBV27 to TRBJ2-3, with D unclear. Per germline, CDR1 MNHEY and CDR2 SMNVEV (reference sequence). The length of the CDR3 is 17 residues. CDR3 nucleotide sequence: TGTGCCAGCAGTTTCAACCCTCTAGGGCTTGAGGCAGATACCCAGTATTTT. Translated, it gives CASSFNPLGLEADTQYF.

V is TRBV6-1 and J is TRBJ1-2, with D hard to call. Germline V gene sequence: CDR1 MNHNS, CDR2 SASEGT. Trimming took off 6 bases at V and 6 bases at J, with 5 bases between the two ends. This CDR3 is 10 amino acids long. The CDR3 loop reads CASREDGYTF. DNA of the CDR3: TGTGCCAGCAGGGAGGATGGCTACACCTTC.

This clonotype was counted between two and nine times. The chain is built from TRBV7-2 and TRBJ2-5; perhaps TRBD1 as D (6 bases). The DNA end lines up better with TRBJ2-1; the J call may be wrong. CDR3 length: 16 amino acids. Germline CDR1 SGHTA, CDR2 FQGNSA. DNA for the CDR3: TGTGCCAGCAGTGTTAGATCCGGGACAATTACCTACGAGCAGTTCTTC. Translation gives CASSVRSGTITYEQFF.